This T cell receptor beta chain was profiled in a study of shared clonotypes between healthy human individuals. TCRdb's table, derived via immunoSEQ multiplex PCR, lists solely in-frame clones and lacks some. This sample has more than 2,000,000 clones, with approximately 94% found just once. CDR1 and CDR2 from the germline V gene are WNHNN and SYGVQD (reference sequence). The CDR3 is 14 residues long. V lost 0 bases and J lost 13; bases outside the gene matches: 5. Sequenced material: naive CD4+ T cells sorted from blood. The subset: CD45RA+ positively selected. The sequence came from a man aged 18 to 30 in good health. V and J are TRBV10-1 and TRBJ2-1, with 11 bases that match TRBD2. The CDR3 sequence is CASSESRLAGIQFF. CDR3 coding DNA: TGCGCCAGCAGTGAGTCTCGACTAGCGGGGATTCAGTTCTTC.